A single sample is the source of the 27 T cell receptor beta chains below, sequenced in a study of Tregs in tolerant kidney transplant recipients. TCRdb keeps only in-frame clones here, not all; method: immunoSEQ multiplex PCR. The data contain about 120,000 clones, 85% to 95% of them singletons. Sequencing was done on a sample of CD4+ T cells from blood. The receptor source for this set is a human donor in good health.

The rearrangement links TRBV7-3 to TRBJ1-1; D is undetermined. V was trimmed by 5 bases and J by 1 base, leaving 5 bases between them. The CDR3 totals 12 residues. CDR1 is SGHTA, CDR2 FQGTGA, per germline. The CDR3 is CASSEGNTEAFF. DNA of the CDR3: TGTGCCAGCAGCGAGGGGAACACTGAAGCTTTCTTT.

This clone has only one observation. The chain joins TRBV28 to TRBJ2-7; D unresolved. Between the trimmed V and J ends, which lost 2 bases and 3 bases, there was a span of 11 bases. Germline V CDR1 and CDR2: MDHEN, SYDVKM. The CDR3 covers 14 residues. CDR3 residues: CASSLIGSLYEQYF. The CDR3, as DNA: TGTGCCAGCAGTTTAATAGGCTCCCTCTACGAGCAGTACTTC. Based on the CDR3 plus reference TRBV28 and TRBJ2-7, the full variable domain is DVKVTQSSRYLVKRTGEKVFLECVQDMDHENMFWYRQDPGLGLRLIYFSYDVKMKEKGDIPEGYSVSREKKERFSLILESASTNQTSMYLCASSLIGSLYEQYFGPGTRLTVT.

J is TRBJ2-1 and V is TRBV5-1; tentatively, D is TRBD2 (7 bases). CDR3 length equals 16 residues. Germline V gives CDR1 SGHRS, CDR2 YFSETQ. Trimming shortened V by 5 bases and J by 0 bases, and 15 bases separated the two germline ends. The CDR3 sequence is CASREAGASSYNEQFF. In nucleotides, the CDR3 is TGCGCCAGCAGGGAGGCGGGGGCGAGCTCCTACAATGAGCAGTTCTTC.

The chain carries TRBV21-1 and TRBJ1-1; the table assigns TRBD1, which was not confirmed against the DNA. TRBV21-1 is given as a pseudogene. This CDR3 region has 13 residues. CDR3 sequence (DNA): TGTGCCAGCCCCCTAACAGGGGCCACTGAAGCTTTCTTT. As protein: CASPLTGATEAFF.

This chain connects TRBV5-1 to TRBJ2-3; 11 bases map to TRBD2. There are 16 residues in the CDR3. Trimming removed 0 bases from V and 4 bases from J; junction bases left unmatched: 4. Germline CDR1 SGHRS, CDR2 YFSETQ. CDR3 nucleotide sequence: TGCGCCAGCAGCTTGGGATTAGCGGGAGGGTCAGATACGCAGTATTTT. Protein sequence: CASSLGLAGGSDTQYF.

This sequence joins TRBV10-1 and TRBJ2-5; tentative D call: TRBD1 (6 bases). CDR1 and CDR2 (germline): WNHNN, SYGVQD (reference sequence). Between the trimmed V and J ends, which lost 7 bases and 5 bases, there was a span of 14 bases. The CDR3 consists of 13 residues. CDR3 residues: CASNNDRTETQYF. CDR3 nucleotides: TGCGCCAGCAATAATGACAGGACCGAGACCCAGTACTTC.

For the CDR3, the DNA is TGTGCCAGCTCCCCAACCGGGACACCTTTGGGCTATGGCTACACCTTC. Translating gives CASSPTGTPLGYGYTF. J is TRBJ1-2 and V is TRBV18; maybe TRBD1 (6 bases). CDR1 and CDR2 (germline): KGHSH, LQKENI. The CDR3 extends over 16 amino acids. The germline V and J ends were trimmed by 6 bases and 4 bases, with 21 bases remaining between them.

The chain recombines TRBV27 with TRBJ2-7, with TRBD2 identical over 7 bases. V was clipped by 2 bases and J by 3 bases; unmatched bases: 7. Germline V gene sequence: CDR1 MNHEY, CDR2 SMNVEV (reference sequence). The CDR3 consists of 15 residues. The CDR3 region is CASSLAWGRDYEQYF. CDR3 DNA sequence: TGTGCCAGCAGTTTAGCTTGGGGGAGGGACTACGAGCAGTACTTC.

The rearrangement uses TRBV14 and TRBJ2-1; TRBD2 agrees at 10 bases. The CDR3 is 18 residues long. Germline assignment: CDR1 SGHDN and CDR2 FVKESK. V lost 3 bases to trimming and J lost 5 bases; unmatched junction nucleotides: 13. The CDR3 DNA follows: TGTGCCAGCAGCCACGGGCTAGCGGGAGAAAGGAGTAACAATGAGCAGTTCTTC. Translation gives CASSHGLAGERSNNEQFF.

The chain employs TRBV18 and TRBJ2-5, with D uncertain. The CDR3 loop spans 12 amino acids. The germline V gene encodes CDR1 KGHSH and CDR2 LQKENI. Trimming removed 2 bases at V and 3 bases at J, with 4 bases between. CDR3 bases: TGTGCCAGCTCACCAAATGAAGAGACCCAGTACTTC. Translating it yields CASSPNEETQYF.

V is TRBV6-1 and J is TRBJ1-1, with D unclear. The CDR3 is 15 residues long. V lost 7 bases and J lost 1, with 16 bases in between. The germline V gene encodes CDR1 MNHNS and CDR2 SASEGT. CDR3 sequence reads: CASKEQYGGNTEAFF. As DNA, the CDR3 is TGTGCCAGCAAAGAACAGTACGGTGGGAACACTGAAGCTTTCTTT.

This chain links TRBV18 with TRBJ1-1; maybe TRBD1 (6 bases). CDR1 KGHSH and CDR2 LQKENI come from the germline V gene. V dropped 4 bases and J dropped 0 bases, with 15 bases sitting between them. The CDR3 totals 16 residues. CDR3 sequence (DNA): TGTGCCAGCTCACGACTAGGGGGAGCCATGAACACTGAAGCTTTCTTT. Translating gives CASSRLGGAMNTEAFF.

The rearrangement joins TRBV19 to TRBJ1-1, with D perhaps TRBD1 (5 bases). Germline assignment: CDR1 LNHDA and CDR2 SQIVND (reference sequence). The V gene lost 3 bases and the J gene lost 3 bases, with 14 bases spanning the gap. This CDR3 has 15 residues. Here the CDR3 reads CASSMGPGPYTEAFF. The DNA for the CDR3 is TGTGCCAGTAGTATGGGGCCAGGGCCTTACACTGAAGCTTTCTTT.

This clone occurred a few times. The chain has TRBV5-1 and TRBJ2-7; D may be TRBD1 or TRBD2 (5 bases each). The germline V and J ends were trimmed by 3 bases and 2 bases, with 12 bases remaining between them. The CDR3 has 14 residues. CDR1 is SGHRS and CDR2 is YFSETQ in the germline V gene. The CDR3 sequence is CASSSRDHTYEQYF. The DNA for the CDR3 is TGCGCCAGCAGCTCCCGGGACCACACCTACGAGCAGTACTTC. Using reference TRBV5-1 and TRBJ2-7 for the parts outside the CDR3, the full variable domain is KAGVTQTPRYLIKTRGQQVTLSCSPISGHRSVSWYQQTPGQGLQFLFEYFSETQRNKGNFPGRFSGRQFSNSRSEMNVSTLELGDSALYLCASSSRDHTYEQYFGPGTRLTVT.

The chain joins TRBV6-6 to TRBJ2-7, with 8 bases matching TRBD1. Germline values: CDR1 MNHNY, CDR2 SVGAGI (reference sequence). CDR3 length equals 14 residues. Trimming took 4 bases from V and 5 from J; bases not matched to a gene: 7. The CDR3 DNA follows: TGTGCCAGCAGTTGGGGTCAGGGGGCGAACGAGCAGTACTTC. The encoded protein is CASSWGQGANEQYF.

The V and J genes are TRBV5-1 and TRBJ2-5; perhaps D is TRBD1 or TRBD2 (5 bases each). CDR1 and CDR2 from the germline V gene are SGHRS and YFSETQ. This CDR3 is built from 14 residues. V was pared by 4 bases and J by 1 base, with 11 bases between. This CDR3 is CASSPGRLQETQYF. The CDR3, as DNA: TGCGCCAGCAGCCCGGGACGGCTCCAAGAGACCCAGTACTTC.

The genes are TRBV7-2 and TRBJ2-5, with TRBD2 identical over 8 bases. This CDR3 spans 15 amino acids. Germline-derived CDR1 and CDR2 are SGHTA and FQGNSA. V lost 1 base and J lost 5; bases outside the gene matches: 6. The CDR3 spells CASSLDSGGLETQYF. The DNA for the CDR3 is TGTGCCAGCAGCTTAGATTCGGGGGGGTTGGAGACCCAGTACTTC.

The chain has TRBV7-7 and TRBJ2-5; perhaps D is TRBD1 or TRBD2 (6 bases each). The V gene's germline CDR1 is SSHAT and CDR2 FNYEAQ (reference sequence). V lost 3 bases and J lost 4, with 12 bases in between. The CDR3 extends over 14 amino acids. The CDR3 region has the DNA TGTGCCAGCAGCTTTGGGGGGCGGAGAGAGACCCAGTACTTC. Protein product: CASSFGGRRETQYF.

The V gene is TRBV10-3, the J gene TRBJ1-5; the D is unclear. This CDR3 has 20 residues. Germline values: CDR1 ENHRY, CDR2 SYGVKD. V lost 0 bases and J 0 bases, leaving 21 bases between the germline ends. CDR3 bases: TGTGCCATCAGTGAGTCGAAGAAAGGTTCGACCTCGGGTAGCAATCAGCCCCAGCATTTT. It encodes CAISESKKGSTSGSNQPQHF.

In this sample, this clone turned up once. The chain uses TRBV7-2 and TRBJ2-7; TRBD2 matches 14 bases. Germline assignment: CDR1 SGHTA and CDR2 FQGNSA. This CDR3 is 15 amino acids long. The V and J ends lost 4 bases and 4 bases, in that order; junction bases with no gene match: 3. The CDR3 is CASSYGLAGGYEQYF. As DNA, the CDR3 is TGTGCCAGCAGCTACGGACTAGCGGGAGGATACGAGCAGTACTTC.

The gene calls are TRBV29-1 and TRBJ1-2; 8 bases match TRBD1. CDR3 size: 14 residues. V was clipped by 4 bases and J by 8 bases; unmatched bases: 12. Looked up from germline, CDR1 is SQVTM and CDR2 is ANQGSEA. The CDR3 loop reads CSVAGNRGRSGYTF. The CDR3 nucleotides are TGCAGCGTTGCCGGGAACAGGGGGAGGAGCGGCTACACCTTC.

In this sample, this clone turned up once. The chain carries TRBV29-1 and TRBJ2-7; D uncertain. The V end lost 4 bases, the J end lost 5 bases, and 15 bases lay between the germline ends. Germline CDR1 and CDR2: SQVTM and ANQGSEA. The CDR3 has 13 residues. This CDR3 reads CSVVRPAGDEQYF. CDR3 DNA: TGCAGCGTTGTACGACCCGCCGGCGACGAGCAGTACTTC.

This sequence joins TRBV5-1 and TRBJ2-3; D is unresolved. V was cut by 1 base and J by 0 bases, with 12 bases left in between. Germline V gene lookup returns CDR1 SGHRS and CDR2 YFSETQ. CDR3 length: 16 amino acids. The CDR3 region has the DNA TGCGCCAGCAGCTTGTATGACGGTCCTAGCACAGATACGCAGTATTTT. It yields the protein CASSLYDGPSTDTQYF.

The V and J genes are TRBV28 and TRBJ1-5; no clear D. The germline CDR1 and CDR2 sequences are MDHEN and SYDVKM. The CDR3 has 12 amino acids. Trimming left V 2 bases short and J 6 bases short, with 5 bases between. The CDR3 region is CASSLKGQPQHF. The CDR3 DNA follows: TGTGCCAGCAGTTTAAAAGGTCAGCCCCAGCATTTT.

The J gene is TRBJ2-1, the V gene TRBV7-6; weak D call: TRBD2 (5 bases). Germline V lookup: CDR1 SGHVS, CDR2 FNYEAQ. V was pared by 5 bases and J by 0 bases, with 14 bases between. This CDR3 contains 16 residues. CDR3 loop: CASSGVSGSSYNEQFF. The CDR3 region has the DNA TGTGCCAGCAGCGGAGTAAGCGGAAGCTCCTACAATGAGCAGTTCTTC.

The V and J genes are TRBV18 and TRBJ2-1; 7 nucleotides agree with TRBD1. The CDR3 spans 14 residues. Trimming removed 6 bases from V and 7 bases from J; junction bases left unmatched: 9. Germline CDR1 KGHSH, CDR2 LQKENI. In nucleotides, the CDR3 is TGTGCCAGCTCCCATGACAGGGCGCGTAATGAGCAGTTCTTC. Amino acids: CASSHDRARNEQFF.

The chain joins TRBV10-2 to TRBJ2-5; 7 positions match TRBD2. V shed 5 bases, J shed 9 bases, and the junction held 12 bases outside the gene matches. This CDR3 spans 14 amino acids. Germline assignment: CDR1 WSHSY and CDR2 SAAADI. DNA for the CDR3: TGCGCCAGCAGTAGCTTAGCGGGCCCTGGGGCCCAGTACTTC. Amino acid sequence: CASSSLAGPGAQYF.